A single sample is the source of the 14 T cell receptor beta chains below, sequenced in a study of identical twins. TCRdb itself ran the 5' RACE reads through MiXCR, one entry per CDR3 protein. The repertoire has 1,800,000 or so distinct CDR3 sequences, roughly a third of them found once; the top ten carry about 0.3%. Sequencing input: cord blood. The receptors derive from a newborn girl in good health.

This chain uses TRBV12-3 or TRBV12-4 with TRBJ2-4, with a tentative D call TRBD2 (6 bases). The CDR3 is 18 amino acids. V shed 4 bases and J shed 1 base, with 20 bases lying between them. CDR3 DNA sequence: TGTGCCAGCAGTTCTAGGAATCGGGACTCTGGGGCCAAAAACATTCAGTACTTC. Protein: CASSSRNRDSGAKNIQYF.

DNA for the CDR3: TGTGCCAGCAGCTTAGGGGGGGCCTCGAGTGAAAAACTGTTTTTT. Translated, it gives CASSLGGASSEKLFF. V and J are TRBV7-9 and TRBJ1-4; a possible D gene is TRBD1 (6 bases). CDR1 SEHNR and CDR2 FQNEAQ come from the germline V gene (reference sequence). The CDR3 is 15 residues long. Trimming left V 1 base short and J 7 bases short, with 13 bases between. Full variable domain (outside the CDR3, taken from reference TRBV7-9 and TRBJ1-4): DTGVSQNPRHKITKRGQNVTFRCDPISEHNRLYWYRQTLGQGPEFLTYFQNEAQLEKSRLLSDRFSAERPKGSFSTLEIQRTEQGDSAMYLCASSLGGASSEKLFFGSGTQLSVL.

The CDR3 spells CASSSRGWRGSYNEQFF. The CDR3 coding sequence is TGTGCCAGCAGTTCCAGAGGGTGGCGGGGATCCTACAATGAGCAGTTCTTC. The chain uses TRBV27 and TRBJ2-1; a weak D match, TRBD2 (6 bases). From germline, CDR1 is MNHEY and CDR2 SMNVEV (reference sequence). This CDR3 is 17 amino acids long. With 4 bases removed from V and 1 base from J, the gap between germline ends came to 17 bases.

A few counts support this clonotype. At one end the junction does not follow the germline gene, possibly because of a read error. The V call is TRBV20-1, the J call TRBJ2-1; tentatively, D is TRBD2 (6 bases). The CDR3 extends over 14 amino acids. CDR1 DFQATT and CDR2 SNEGSKA come from the germline V gene (reference sequence). CDR3 amino acids: CSASRLVPYSEQFF. CDR3 coding DNA: TGCAGTGCTAGCCGACTAGTCCCCTACAGTGAGCAGTTCTTC.

This clonotype has a handful of counts. This chain's CDR3 is CASSPMPTRDEQFF. CDR3 bases: TGCGCCAGCAGCCCTATGCCGACTAGGGATGAGCAGTTCTTC. J is TRBJ2-1 and V is TRBV4-1, with D maybe TRBD2 (6 bases). The CDR3 consists of 14 residues. With 4 bases removed from V and 8 bases from J, the gap between germline ends came to 15 bases. Germline values: CDR1 MGHRA, CDR2 YSYEKL.

This clonotype showed up just a few times. V usage is TRBV14 and J usage is TRBJ2-1; 14 bases align to TRBD2. Per the germline V gene, CDR1 is SGHDN and CDR2 is FVKESK. The trim removed 7 bases at V and 6 bases at J, leaving 5 bases unmatched. The CDR3 sequence is 15 residues long. The CDR3 sequence: CASKLTSGRANEQFF. The CDR3 coding sequence is TGTGCCAGCAAGTTGACTAGCGGGAGGGCCAATGAGCAGTTCTTC.

The chain carries TRBV6-2 or TRBV6-3 and TRBJ2-3; tentative D call: TRBD2 (6 bases). Germline CDR1 and CDR2: MNHEY and SVGEGT. V was clipped by 6 bases and J by 0 bases, with 10 bases between them. There are 14 residues in the CDR3. CDR3 coding DNA: TGTGCCAGCAGGTTACGGGGGAGCACAGATACGCAGTATTTT. Its translation: CASRLRGSTDTQYF.

As regards this clonotype: The conserved final phenylalanine or tryptophan is absent from the CDR3, which likely points to a read error. The J gene is TRBJ2-4, the V gene TRBV28; no clear D. The tail of the sequence fits TRBJ2-7 better, so the J call may be wrong. Germline V CDR1 and CDR2: MDHEN, SYDVKM. This CDR3 is 15 amino acids long. CDR3 amino acids: CASSSPRVYSYEQYL. The CDR3 coding sequence is TGTGCCAGCAGTTCCCCACGGGTTTACTCTTACGAGCAGTACTTA.

Worth noting for this clonotype: This may be a read error, as it is one base from a much larger clone. This chain connects TRBV4-1 to TRBJ2-1; 11 positions agree with TRBD2. The germline V gene has CDR1 MGHRA and CDR2 YSYEKL. The CDR3 totals 16 residues. CDR3 bases: TGCGCCTGCAGCCAACAGGGACTAGCGGTACCCAATGAGCAGTTCTTC. Translation: CACSQQGLAVPNEQFF.

As regards this clonotype: This may be a read error, as it is one base from a much larger clone. This chain links TRBV4-1 with TRBJ2-3; D is unclear. CDR3 length: 12 amino acids. Trimming took 2 bases from V and 5 from J, leaving 5 bases between them. CDR1 and CDR2 (germline): MGHRA, YSYEKL. CDR3 sequence (DNA): TGCGCCAGCAGCCAATGGGGAGATACGCAGTATTTT. Encoded protein: CASSQWGDTQYF.

The V and J genes are TRBV7-8 and TRBJ2-3, with 7 bases fitting TRBD1. V lost 4 bases to trimming and J lost 0 bases; unmatched junction nucleotides: 4. CDR3 length: 15 amino acids. Germline assignment: CDR1 SGHVS and CDR2 FQNEAQ. The CDR3 here is CASSSDRHSTDTQYF. CDR3 bases: TGTGCCAGCAGCTCGGACAGGCATAGCACAGATACGCAGTATTTT.

This clonotype was counted a few times. The CDR3 is CASSWGLAGTQYF. The CDR3 DNA sequence: TGTGCCAGCAGCTGGGGACTAGCGGGTACGCAGTATTTT. The V and J genes are TRBV6-6 and TRBJ2-3, with 12 bases matching TRBD2. The CDR3 spans 13 residues. V lost 6 bases, J lost 8 bases, and 3 bases stayed unmatched. Germline V gene sequence: CDR1 MNHNY, CDR2 SVGAGI (reference sequence).

CDR3 sequence: CASSLTTGQSYSYEQYF. The CDR3 nucleotides are TGTGCCAGCAGTTTAACGACGGGACAGAGTTACTCTTACGAGCAGTACTTC. The V call is TRBV12-3 or TRBV12-4, the J call TRBJ2-7; 7 bases map to TRBD1. The CDR3 runs to 17 residues. V dropped 2 bases and J dropped 4; count of bases not matched to a gene: 14.

This clonotype came up a few times. V usage is TRBV20-1 and J usage is TRBJ1-5; 7 bases align to TRBD1. There are 12 residues in the CDR3. The trim removed 4 bases at V and 4 bases at J, leaving 1 base unmatched. Germline CDR1 and CDR2: DFQATT and SNEGSKA (reference sequence). In DNA, the CDR3 is TGCAGTGCTATACAGGGGAATCAGCCCCAGCATTTT. Amino acid sequence: CSAIQGNQPQHF.